Listed here are 8 T cell receptor beta chains from one sample, sequenced in a study of beta chain features in type 1 diabetes. Reverse transcription of all isolated RNA meant that expressed TCRB transcripts were sequenced. Profiled with immunoSEQ multiplex PCR; TCRdb holds only in-frame clones, not every one. The table has around 100,000 clones, 28% seen once; the top ten hold under 0.55%. General observations from the study: TCRB CDR3s from Type 1 diabetes patients were moderately but significantly shorter in all four CD4+ subsets.

No antigen has been assigned to these receptors. The specimen was central memory CD4+ T cells from blood. The receptors stem from a woman under 30 with type 1 diabetes.

The chain employs TRBV2 and TRBJ2-3; maybe TRBD2 (6 bases). Per germline, CDR1 SNHLY and CDR2 FYNNEI. V dropped 7 bases and J dropped 2 bases, with 19 bases sitting between them. CDR3 length equals 16 residues. CDR3 DNA sequence: TGTGCCAGCAAGCCCCGGATACTAGCCTACACAGATACGCAGTATTTT. It specifies CASKPRILAYTDTQYF. The variable domain in full, completed from reference TRBV2 and TRBJ2-3, reads EPEVTQTPSHQVTQMGQEVILRCVPISNHLYFYWYRQILGQKVEFLVSFYNNEISEKSEIFDDQFSVERPDGSNFTLKIRSTKLEDSAMYFCASKPRILAYTDTQYFGPGTRLTVL.

The chain uses TRBV18 and TRBJ2-3; 9 nucleotides align to TRBD1. The CDR3 is 14 amino acids. The junction had 11 bases not matched to a gene; V was cut back by 3 bases and J by 13 bases. Germline assignment: CDR1 KGHSH and CDR2 LQKENI. The CDR3 DNA is TGTGCCAGCTCACCTAGTATAATTCGGGACAGGGAGTATTTT. This gives the protein CASSPSIIRDREYF.

The rearrangement uses TRBV29-1 and TRBJ1-2; TRBD1 is a possible D gene (5 bases). This CDR3 region has 13 residues. Germline assignment: CDR1 SQVTM and CDR2 ANQGSEA. The V end lost 3 bases, the J end lost 7 bases, and 15 bases lay between the germline ends. CDR3 region: CSVDPVWGGGYTF. The CDR3 DNA sequence: TGCAGCGTTGACCCCGTGTGGGGCGGTGGCTACACCTTC. The full variable domain, its missing parts supplied by reference TRBV29-1 and TRBJ1-2, is SAVISQKPSRDICQRGTSLTIQCQVDSQVTMMFWYRQQPGQSLTLIATANQGSEATYESGFVIDKFPISRPNLTFSTLTVSNMSPEDSSIYLCSVDPVWGGGYTFGSGTRLTVV.

The V and J genes are TRBV5-1 and TRBJ2-1; the match to TRBD2 covers 8 bases. Unmatched junction bases numbered 10, after V lost 0 bases and J lost 5 bases. From germline, CDR1 is SGHRS and CDR2 YFSETQ. The CDR3 is made up of 17 amino acids. The CDR3 sequence is CASSLVYRREAHNEQFF. The DNA of the CDR3 is TGCGCCAGCAGCTTGGTTTATCGGCGGGAGGCCCACAATGAGCAGTTCTTC.

The chain is built from TRBV7-2 and TRBJ2-7; 12 bases match TRBD2. This CDR3 region has 14 residues. Trimming cost V 5 bases and J 3 bases; bases outside gene matches: 2. Germline V lookup: CDR1 SGHTA, CDR2 FQGNSA. CDR3 coding DNA: TGTGCCAGCAGCACGACTAGCGGGGGCTACGAGCAGTACGTC. Amino acids: CASSTTSGGYEQYV.

This clone was seen more than once but under ten times. The V call is TRBV6-6, the J call TRBJ2-3, with TRBD1 matching over 7 bases. The CDR3 has 16 amino acids. Germline trimming cut 7 bases from V and 5 bases from J; bases unmatched to any gene: 15. Germline CDR1 MNHNY, CDR2 SVGAGI (reference sequence). The DNA of the CDR3 is TGTGCCAGCACCCACCGCCGAGGGGGCAAAGGAGATACGCAGTATTTT. Translation: CASTHRRGGKGDTQYF.

The V gene is TRBV28, the J gene TRBJ1-4, with TRBD1 identical over 9 bases. V lost 5 bases to trimming and J lost 3 bases; unmatched junction nucleotides: 1. Germline-derived CDR1 and CDR2 are MDHEN and SYDVKM. CDR3 length equals 14 residues. The CDR3 sequence is CASSRTGANEKLFF. Written as DNA, the CDR3 is TGTGCCAGCAGTCGGACAGGGGCTAATGAAAAACTGTTTTTT. Full variable domain (missing parts from reference TRBV28 and TRBJ1-4): DVKVTQSSRYLVKRTGEKVFLECVQDMDHENMFWYRQDPGLGLRLIYFSYDVKMKEKGDIPEGYSVSREKKERFSLILESASTNQTSMYLCASSRTGANEKLFFGSGTQLSVL.

This clone was seen a handful of times. The chain links TRBV6-1 to TRBJ2-1, with 7 bases aligning to TRBD1. This CDR3 comprises 18 residues. The trim removed 4 bases at V and 0 bases at J, leaving 12 bases unmatched. The germline V gene encodes CDR1 MNHNS and CDR2 SASEGT. The CDR3 DNA is TGTGCCAGCAGTGTAAGGCCGGACAGGCCGAGCTCCTACAATGAGCAGTTCTTC. Its translation: CASSVRPDRPSSYNEQFF.